The clone carrying this TCR beta chain was seen just once. The target antigen is unknown. A second PCR, run for roughly 7 to 11 cycles, used a sample-barcoded 5' primer plus a J-beta primer mix. Each cDNA was tagged by a template-switch adaptor containing 12 random nucleotides. From the 5' RACE reads, TCRdb called clonotypes with MiXCR, one entry per CDR3 protein. The sample records about 680,000 distinct CDR3 sequences, 45% to 50% being singletons. The sample belongs to a study of blood T cells in healthy people across ages. Total RNA, at least 5.5 micrograms per sample, came from PBMCs. Germline CDR1 and CDR2: LGHNA and YNFKEQ. The CDR3 totals 13 residues. General study findings and limits: In older individuals, TCR beta diversity per million T cells was lower, falling roughly linearly with age.

The V call is TRBV4-2, the J call TRBJ2-5; D may be TRBD1 or TRBD2 (5 bases each). The end of the DNA is better explained by TRBJ2-1, so the J call may be wrong. Sequencing input: blood. The source of this sequence is an older woman in good health. CDR3 region: CASSHRDQETQFF. CDR3 DNA: TGTGCCAGCAGCCACCGGGACCAAGAGACCCAGTTCTTC.